The TCR beta chain under discussion was sequenced for a study of CD8+CD57+ T cells in acquired aplastic anemia. The wider study: When averaged, DNA from sorted CD4+ and CD8+ cells came to 3 to 3.5 ug. Study-wide findings and caveats: Patients and controls had in common twenty-nine CD8+ CDR3 sequences. Between the patient and control groups, CD8+ Simpson's diversity did not differ significantly.

The study profiled TCR beta VDJ and CDR3 using genomic DNA as template. TCRdb analysed the reads with MiXCR anew, one entry per CDR3 protein. The table lists some 140,000 distinct CDR3 sequences, roughly half of them singletons. About this clonotype: As yet, its antigen is unknown.

Sequencing was done on patients that had shown CD8+CD57+ cell expansion by flow cytometry. Severe acquired aplastic anemia was the diagnosis recorded for all patients. The sample taken for sequencing was sorted CD4+, CD8+, or CD8+CD57+ T cells (not recorded which) from PBMCs. The source is a human donor with aplastic anemia.

The CDR3 DNA follows: TGCACCCCAGGGGGGGCTCACGGCTACACCTTC. Amino acids: CTPGGAHGYTF. V is TRBV20-1 and J is TRBJ1-2; 7 bases align to TRBD1. The germline gives CDR1 DFQATT, CDR2 SNEGSKA (reference sequence). This CDR3 has 11 residues.